A few counts support the clone carrying this TCR beta chain. These data come from a study of blood T cell repertoires in COVID-19. The CDR3 totals 14 residues. The V end lost 0 bases, the J end lost 2 bases, and 9 bases lay between the germline ends. Looked up from germline, CDR1 is GTSNPN and CDR2 is SVGIG (reference sequence). Profiling relied on immunoSEQ multiplex PCR, and the TCRdb table lists in-frame clones only, not all of them. This table holds roughly 150,000 clones, more than 75% found once. The origin of this receptor is a man between 40 and 49 years old who had recovered from COVID-19. The sequenced material came from PBMCs or T cells enriched from blood (not recorded which). This chain joins TRBV30 and TRBJ2-3; TRBD2 is a possible D gene (6 bases). CDR3: CAWSVGGLTDTQYF. The DNA of the CDR3 is TGTGCCTGGAGTGTGGGGGGACTCACAGATACGCAGTATTTT.